This T cell receptor (beta chain) is drawn from a study of shared clonotypes between healthy human individuals. Details on this clone: The antigen is not known.

The V end was cut by 6 bases, the J end by 5 bases, with 14 bases between. The CDR3 totals 12 residues. Looked up from germline, CDR1 is SQVTM and CDR2 is ANQGSEA. Notes on the study in general: The sharing of 5% to 6.5% of naive CD4 clonotypes was seen across several donors.

The split of CD4+ cells yielded CD45RA+ naive and CD45RA-negative memory subsets. Libraries were prepared by immunoSEQ multiplex PCR; TCRdb keeps only in-frame clonotypes and omits some of them. The sample has a few million clones; approximately 94% are singletons. Sequencing was done on a sample of naive CD4+ T cells sorted from blood. As to subset: CD45RA+ positively selected. The chain couples TRBV29-1 to TRBJ2-7, with D maybe TRBD1 (7 bases). The source is a man aged 18 to 30 in good health. The CDR3 is CSVSRGVNEQYF. The CDR3 DNA is TGCAGCGTCAGCAGGGGGGTCAACGAGCAGTACTTC.